A selection of T cell receptor beta chains follows, all from one sample in a study of T cells after yellow fever vaccination. TCRdb fed the 5' RACE reads into MiXCR, producing one record per CDR3 protein. The sample contains about 350,000 distinct CDR3 sequences, over 4% of which appear only once. The sample was PBMCs, taken 5 days after the yellow fever booster vaccination. The receptors were sampled from a man aged 18 to 29 who received the YFV17D yellow fever vaccine. CDR3s include the opening cysteine and the closing phenylalanine or tryptophan. A D gene is named only where the DNA matches it firmly. A clone size is listed for some rows: how often the clone was seen (once, few, many), or a class if it is expanded.

v_call: TRBV5-1; j_call: TRBJ2-3; d_call: NA; clone_size: many; cdr3_aa: CASSFGGPTDTQYF; cdr3_nt: TGTGCCAGCAGCTTCGGGGGGCCCACAGATACGCAGTATTTT
v_call: TRBV4-1; j_call: TRBJ2-5; d_call: NA; clone_size: many; cdr3_aa: CASSQGTGERKTQYF; cdr3_nt: TGCGCCAGCAGCCAAGGAACCGGGGAGAGAAAGACCCAGTACTTC
v_call: TRBV7-2; j_call: TRBJ2-2; d_call: TRBD2; clone_size: few; cdr3_aa: CASSSGLAGTGELFF; cdr3_nt: TGTGCCAGCAGCTCCGGACTAGCGGGGACCGGGGAGCTGTTTTTT
v_call: TRBV5-1; j_call: TRBJ2-3; d_call: NA; clone_size: many; cdr3_aa: CASSEGRDTQYF; cdr3_nt: TGCGCCAGCTCGGAGGGGAGGGATACGCAGTATTTT
v_call: TRBV7-2; j_call: TRBJ2-2; d_call: NA; clone_size: few; cdr3_aa: CASSPRTANTGELFF; cdr3_nt: TGTGCCAGCAGCCCCAGGACAGCGAACACCGGGGAGCTGTTTTTT
v_call: TRBV4-1; j_call: TRBJ1-1; d_call: NA; clone_size: few; cdr3_aa: CAAAKIMRRRAVDTEAFF; cdr3_nt: TGCGCAGCAGCCAAGATCATGAGGAGGAGGGCCGTGGACACTGAAGCTTTCTTT
v_call: TRBV5-4; j_call: TRBJ2-4; d_call: NA; clone_size: few; cdr3_aa: CASSAFTGSTKNIQYF; cdr3_nt: TGTGCCAGCAGCGCTTTTACCGGCAGCACAAAAAACATTCAGTACTTC
v_call: TRBV28; j_call: TRBJ2-6; d_call: NA; clone_size: few; cdr3_aa: CASSSVVGANVLTF; cdr3_nt: TGTGCCAGCAGTTCGGTTGTTGGGGCCAACGTCCTGACTTTC
v_call: TRBV5-1; j_call: TRBJ1-2; d_call: TRBD1; clone_size: NA; cdr3_aa: CASRSTGQGARGYTF; cdr3_nt: TGCGCCAGCAGGTCGACGGGACAGGGGGCGCGTGGCTACACCTTC
v_call: TRBV29-1; j_call: TRBJ2-5; d_call: NA; clone_size: many; cdr3_aa: CSVDYGGETQYF; cdr3_nt: TGCAGCGTTGATTATGGGGGAGAGACCCAGTACTTC
v_call: TRBV7-6; j_call: TRBJ2-2; d_call: NA; clone_size: NA; cdr3_aa: CASSVNGANTGELFF; cdr3_nt: TGTGCCAGCAGCGTAAACGGGGCTAACACCGGGGAGCTGTTTTTT
v_call: TRBV6-1; j_call: TRBJ1-1; d_call: NA; clone_size: NA; cdr3_aa: CASRDINRATFF; cdr3_nt: TGTGCCAGCAGAGATATAAACAGGGCAACTTTCTTT
v_call: TRBV25-1; j_call: TRBJ2-4; d_call: NA; clone_size: many; cdr3_aa: CASSDGQNRENIQYF; cdr3_nt: TGTGCCAGCAGTGATGGGCAGAACAGAGAAAACATTCAGTACTTC
v_call: TRBV30; j_call: TRBJ1-1; d_call: NA; clone_size: NA; cdr3_aa: CAWEGSLGTEAFF; cdr3_nt: TGTGCCTGGGAGGGTTCCCTGGGGACTGAAGCTTTCTTT
v_call: TRBV29-1; j_call: TRBJ2-5; d_call: NA; clone_size: NA; cdr3_aa: CSVERRPDLGTQYF; cdr3_nt: TGCAGCGTTGAAAGGCGGCCTGACCTTGGGACCCAGTACTTC
v_call: TRBV5-6; j_call: TRBJ1-2; d_call: TRBD1; clone_size: NA; cdr3_aa: CASSRIGQDYGYTF; cdr3_nt: TGTGCCAGCAGCAGAATCGGACAGGATTATGGCTACACCTTC
v_call: TRBV7-2; j_call: TRBJ1-1; d_call: NA; clone_size: few; cdr3_aa: CASSLAGLYTEAFF; cdr3_nt: TGTGCCAGCAGCTTAGCGGGACTTTACACTGAAGCTTTCTTT